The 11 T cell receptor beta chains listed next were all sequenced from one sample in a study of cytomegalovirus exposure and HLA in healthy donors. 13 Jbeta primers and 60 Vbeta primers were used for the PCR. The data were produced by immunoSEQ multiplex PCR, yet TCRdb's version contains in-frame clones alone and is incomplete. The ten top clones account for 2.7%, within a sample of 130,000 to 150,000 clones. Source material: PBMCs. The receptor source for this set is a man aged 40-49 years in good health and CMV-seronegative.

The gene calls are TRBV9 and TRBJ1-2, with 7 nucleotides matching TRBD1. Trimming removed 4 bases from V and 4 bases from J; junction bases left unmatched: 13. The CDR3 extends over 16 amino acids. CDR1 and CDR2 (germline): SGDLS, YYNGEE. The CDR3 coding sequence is TGTGCCAGCAGCCCCGGGTGGTCAGGGGGTCTCTATGGCTACACCTTC. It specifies CASSPGWSGGLYGYTF.

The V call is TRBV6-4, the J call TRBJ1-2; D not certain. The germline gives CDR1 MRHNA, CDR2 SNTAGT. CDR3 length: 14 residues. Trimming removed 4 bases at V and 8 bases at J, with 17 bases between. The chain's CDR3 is CASSAEPGGHGYTF. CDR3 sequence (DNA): TGTGCCAGCAGTGCCGAGCCGGGAGGCCACGGCTACACCTTC.

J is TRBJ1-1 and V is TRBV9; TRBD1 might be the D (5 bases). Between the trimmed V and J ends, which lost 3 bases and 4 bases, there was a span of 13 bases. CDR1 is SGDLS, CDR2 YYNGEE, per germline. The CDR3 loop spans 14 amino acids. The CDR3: CASSDGTPGTEAFF. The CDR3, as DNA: TGTGCCAGCAGCGACGGGACTCCGGGCACTGAAGCTTTCTTT. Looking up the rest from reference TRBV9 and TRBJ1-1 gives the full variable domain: DSGVTQTPKHLITATGQRVTLRCSPRSGDLSVYWYQQSLDQGLQFLIQYYNGEERAKGNILERFSAQQFPDLHSELNLSSLELGDSALYFCASSDGTPGTEAFFGQGTRLTVV.

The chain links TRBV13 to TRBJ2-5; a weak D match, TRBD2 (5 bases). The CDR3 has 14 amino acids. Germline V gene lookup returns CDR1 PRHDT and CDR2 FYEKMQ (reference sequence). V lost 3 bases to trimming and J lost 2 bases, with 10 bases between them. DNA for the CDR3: TGTGCCAGCAGCTTTCTAGCTCGTCAAGAGACCCAGTACTTC. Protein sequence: CASSFLARQETQYF. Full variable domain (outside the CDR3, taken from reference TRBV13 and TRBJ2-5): AAGVIQSPRHLIKEKRETATLKCYPIPRHDTVYWYQQGPGQDPQFLISFYEKMQSDKGSIPDRFSAQQFSDYHSELNMSSLELGDSALYFCASSFLARQETQYFGPGTRLLVL.

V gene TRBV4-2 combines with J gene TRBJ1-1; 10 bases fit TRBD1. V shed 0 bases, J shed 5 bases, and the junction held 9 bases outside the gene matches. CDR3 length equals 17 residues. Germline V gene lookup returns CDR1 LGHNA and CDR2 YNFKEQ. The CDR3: CASSQEKGLDRGTEAFF. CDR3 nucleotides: TGTGCCAGCAGCCAAGAAAAGGGCTTGGACAGGGGGACTGAAGCTTTCTTT.

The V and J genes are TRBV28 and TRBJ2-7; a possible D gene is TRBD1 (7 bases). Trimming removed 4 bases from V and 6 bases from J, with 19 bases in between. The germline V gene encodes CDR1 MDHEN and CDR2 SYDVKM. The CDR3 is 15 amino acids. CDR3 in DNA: TGTGCCAGCAGTTCAACGACATACAGGGGAGGCGAGCAGTACTTC. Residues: CASSSTTYRGGEQYF.

The CDR3 nucleotides are TGTGCCAGCAGCCAAGAGTGGGACTCCGGGGAGCAGTTCTTC. It codes for CASSQEWDSGEQFF. The J gene is TRBJ2-1, the V gene TRBV14, with D possibly being TRBD2 (6 bases). The CDR3 is made up of 14 amino acids. CDR1 is SGHDN and CDR2 is FVKESK in the germline V gene. Trimming left V 0 bases short and J 10 bases short, with 13 bases between.

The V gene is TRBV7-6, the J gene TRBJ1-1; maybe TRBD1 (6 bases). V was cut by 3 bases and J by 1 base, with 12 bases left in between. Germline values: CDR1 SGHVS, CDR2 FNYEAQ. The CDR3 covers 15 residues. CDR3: CASSLRTDSNTEAFF. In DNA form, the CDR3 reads TGTGCCAGCAGCTTGCGGACAGATTCGAACACTGAAGCTTTCTTT.

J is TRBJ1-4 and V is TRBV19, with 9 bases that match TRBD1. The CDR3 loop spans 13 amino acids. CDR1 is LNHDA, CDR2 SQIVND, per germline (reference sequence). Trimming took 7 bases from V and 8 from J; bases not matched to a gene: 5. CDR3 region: CASTTDRGEKLFF. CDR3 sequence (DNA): TGTGCCAGTACCACGGACAGGGGCGAAAAACTGTTTTTT.

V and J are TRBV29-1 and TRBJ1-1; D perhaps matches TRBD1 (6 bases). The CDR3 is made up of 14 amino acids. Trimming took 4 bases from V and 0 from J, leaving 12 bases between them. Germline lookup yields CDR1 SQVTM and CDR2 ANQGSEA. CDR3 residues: CSVVQGTVNTEAFF. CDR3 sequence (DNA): TGCAGCGTTGTTCAGGGGACCGTGAACACTGAAGCTTTCTTT.

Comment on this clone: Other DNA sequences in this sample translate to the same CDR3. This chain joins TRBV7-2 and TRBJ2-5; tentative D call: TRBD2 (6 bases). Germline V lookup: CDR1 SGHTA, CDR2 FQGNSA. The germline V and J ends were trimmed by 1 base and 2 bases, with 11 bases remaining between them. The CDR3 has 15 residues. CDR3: CASSLGGGIQETQYF. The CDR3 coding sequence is TGTGCCAGCAGCTTAGGGGGCGGGATACAAGAGACCCAGTACTTC. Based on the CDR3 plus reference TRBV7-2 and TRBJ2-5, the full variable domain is GAGVSQSPSNKVTEKGKDVELRCDPISGHTALYWYRQSLGQGLEFLIYFQGNSAPDKSGLPSDRFSAERTGGSVSTLTIQRTQQEDSAVYLCASSLGGGIQETQYFGPGTRLLVL.